One sample yielded the 28 T cell receptor beta chains listed below, sequenced in a study of T cells expressing NK-cell markers. Using the 5' RACE reads, TCRdb records one entry per CDR3 protein without DNA. The table lists hundreds of thousands of distinct CDR3 sequences. The sample taken for sequencing was blood T cells: a sorted CD56 or NKG2C T cell subset, CD4+ or CD8+ T cells, or bulk PBMC T cells (not recorded which). The receptors come from a woman between 18 and 70 years old in good health.

J is TRBJ2-3 and V is TRBV4-2; TCRdb outputs TRBD1, but without DNA this stays unchecked. CDR1 LGHNA and CDR2 YNFKEQ come from the germline V gene. The CDR3 is made up of 16 amino acids. The CDR3 region is CASSSGQGAKTDTQYF.

V is TRBV19 and J is TRBJ2-5; TCRdb calls TRBD2, which cannot be checked without DNA. The CDR3 is 16 amino acids. Germline CDR1 LNHDA, CDR2 SQIVND (reference sequence). The CDR3 protein is CASSVIGETSQETQYF.

The chain combines TRBV18 with TRBJ2-7; TCRdb's D call of TRBD2 is untestable without DNA. The germline V gene encodes CDR1 KGHSH and CDR2 LQKENI. The CDR3 extends over 15 amino acids. The CDR3 region is CASSEGLAGSYEQYF.

The V and J genes are TRBV10-3 and TRBJ1-2; TCRdb calls TRBD1, which cannot be checked without DNA. The CDR3 covers 13 residues. Germline CDR1 reads ENHRY; CDR2 reads SYGVKD. CDR3 loop: CAIGAGPGYGYTF.

This chain links TRBV10-3 with TRBJ2-5. Germline CDR1 is ENHRY and CDR2 is SYGVKD. The CDR3 is 11 amino acids. CDR3 residues: CAISDSSTQYF.

This chain joins TRBV6-4 and TRBJ1-2. Germline V gives CDR1 MRHNA, CDR2 SNTAGT. The CDR3 contains 11 residues. CDR3 in amino acids: CARGFNYGYTF.

The chain combines TRBV7-8 with TRBJ2-1. The CDR3 consists of 11 residues. Germline V lookup: CDR1 SGHVS, CDR2 FQNEAQ. CDR3 protein: CASRLVGEQFF.

V usage is TRBV18 and J usage is TRBJ2-7; the TCRdb call, TRBD1, lacks DNA for checking. CDR1 is KGHSH, CDR2 LQKENI, per germline. The CDR3 has 15 residues. The CDR3 reads CASSQLPSAAYEQYF.

The V gene is TRBV6-1, the J gene TRBJ2-6; TCRdb's assignment of TRBD1 cannot be checked, as there is no DNA. The CDR3 has 17 amino acids. From germline, CDR1 is MNHNS and CDR2 SASEGT. The CDR3 is CASTRTGQSPGANVLTF.

The chain links TRBV27 to TRBJ2-3. Germline values: CDR1 MNHEY, CDR2 SMNVEV (reference sequence). The CDR3 contains 14 residues. The CDR3 reads CASSLWTSTDTQYF.

V usage is TRBV5-1 and J usage is TRBJ2-3. The CDR3 loop spans 11 amino acids. Germline values: CDR1 SGHRS, CDR2 YFSETQ. The CDR3: CASSSTDTQYF.

The chain has TRBV7-8 and TRBJ1-5; no DNA is available, so the TRBD1 call from TCRdb remains unchecked. Looked up from germline, CDR1 is SGHVS and CDR2 is FQNEAQ. This CDR3 region has 17 residues. The CDR3 reads CASSRLPGQGKNQPQHF.

Here the CDR3 reads CASSLGPGNTEAFF. The V and J genes are TRBV7-7 and TRBJ1-1; TCRdb's D gene call, TRBD1, goes unchecked for lack of DNA. The V gene's germline CDR1 is SSHAT and CDR2 FNYEAQ (reference sequence). This CDR3 comprises 14 residues.

This chain connects TRBV19 to TRBJ2-1. The CDR3 totals 12 residues. Per germline, CDR1 LNHDA and CDR2 SQIVND (reference sequence). CDR3 loop: CASSIGHNEQFF.

The chain carries TRBV29-1 and TRBJ1-1; TCRdb's D call, TRBD1, is unchecked because there is no DNA. The CDR3 has 11 residues. In germline, CDR1 is SQVTM, CDR2 ANQGSEA. CDR3 protein: CSVVGGQGAFF.

V and J are TRBV20-1 and TRBJ2-5; checking the TCRdb D call of TRBD2 is not possible without DNA. CDR3 length: 16 amino acids. Germline V lookup: CDR1 DFQATT, CDR2 SNEGSKA (reference sequence). CDR3 residues: CSASGTSGRYQETQYF.

The CDR3 protein is CSVGSRDRDGYGYTF. This chain links TRBV29-1 with TRBJ1-2; the TCRdb call, TRBD1, lacks DNA for checking. The CDR3 is 15 residues long. CDR1 is SQVTM and CDR2 is ANQGSEA in the germline V gene.

This chain uses TRBV28 with TRBJ2-2. Per germline, CDR1 MDHEN and CDR2 SYDVKM. The CDR3 is made up of 14 amino acids. This chain's CDR3 is CASSLLGNTGELFF.

This rearrangement joins TRBV10-1 to TRBJ2-2; TCRdb's assignment of TRBD1 cannot be checked, as there is no DNA. There are 12 residues in the CDR3. Per the germline V gene, CDR1 is WNHNN and CDR2 is SYGVQD (reference sequence). CDR3 residues: CASSDPGGELFF.

V usage is TRBV4-3 and J usage is TRBJ2-4. This CDR3 contains 19 residues. CDR1 is LGHNA, CDR2 YSLEER, per germline. The CDR3 loop reads CASSQDFNKVTVAKNIQYF.

The rearrangement joins TRBV25-1 to TRBJ2-7; the D call of TRBD2 rests on TCRdb alone, since no DNA is present to check it. CDR1 and CDR2 (germline): MGHDK, SYGVNS. This CDR3 has 15 amino acids. The CDR3 region is CASSEHRTSAYEQYF.

The rearrangement joins TRBV20-1 to TRBJ2-5; TCRdb's D call of TRBD2 is untestable without DNA. Germline V gene lookup returns CDR1 DFQATT and CDR2 SNEGSKA (reference sequence). This CDR3 is 14 amino acids long. CDR3 amino acids: CSAQLAGGLETQYF.

The J gene is TRBJ2-4, the V gene TRBV7-2; TCRdb's assignment of TRBD1 cannot be checked, as there is no DNA. Germline CDR1 and CDR2: SGHTA and FQGNSA. The length of the CDR3 is 15 residues. The CDR3 protein is CASSLRGGEPNIQYF.

The rearrangement links TRBV7-3 to TRBJ1-1; checking the TCRdb D call of TRBD1 is not possible without DNA. CDR3 length equals 13 residues. CDR1 is SGHTA and CDR2 is FQGTGA in the germline V gene. The CDR3 is CASSLDRRSEAFF.

The chain links TRBV18 to TRBJ1-2; TCRdb gives TRBD1 as the D gene, but with no DNA this cannot be confirmed. The CDR3 length is 15 residues. Germline V CDR1 and CDR2: KGHSH, LQKENI. This chain's CDR3 is CASSPLRDSNYGYTF.

The CDR3 sequence: CASSYRVRSEGYTF. The V gene is TRBV6-2 or TRBV6-3, the J gene TRBJ1-2; TCRdb indicates TRBD1, and absent DNA this call remains unverified. The germline CDR1 and CDR2 sequences are MNHEY and SVGEGT. The length of the CDR3 is 14 residues.

The V gene is TRBV27, the J gene TRBJ1-6; TCRdb gives TRBD1 as the D gene, but with no DNA this cannot be confirmed. CDR1 is MNHEY and CDR2 is SMNVEV in the germline V gene (reference sequence). CDR3 length: 16 residues. The CDR3 is CASSLSARDYNSPLHF.

The chain recombines TRBV12-3 or TRBV12-4 with TRBJ1-4; TCRdb designates TRBD1, a call that cannot be tested without DNA. The CDR3 consists of 15 residues. CDR3 sequence: CASERGPGENEKLFF.